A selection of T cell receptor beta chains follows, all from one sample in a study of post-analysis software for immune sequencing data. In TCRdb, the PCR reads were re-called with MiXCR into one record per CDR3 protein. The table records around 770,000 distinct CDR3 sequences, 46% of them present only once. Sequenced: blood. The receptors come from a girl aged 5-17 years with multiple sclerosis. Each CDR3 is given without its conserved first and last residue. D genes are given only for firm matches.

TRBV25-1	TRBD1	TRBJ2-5	ASSEFNGQGGQETQY
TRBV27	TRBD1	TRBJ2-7	ASSFQPGDRYYEQY
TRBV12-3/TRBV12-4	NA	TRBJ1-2	ASTLETVDGYT
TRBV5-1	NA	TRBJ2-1	ASSLARDQTYNEQF
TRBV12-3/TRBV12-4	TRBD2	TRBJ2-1	ASILSGRGGEQF
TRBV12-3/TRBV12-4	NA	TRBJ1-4	ASSFRRNSNEKLF
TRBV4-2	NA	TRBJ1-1	ASSPLEGPGAF
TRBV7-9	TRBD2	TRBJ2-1	ASCAGGPSYNEQF
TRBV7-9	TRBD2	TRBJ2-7	ASSPRLAGVEQY
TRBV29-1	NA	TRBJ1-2	SVGGSNLRGGYT
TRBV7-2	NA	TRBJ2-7	ASSLGLSGDEQY
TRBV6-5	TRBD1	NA	ASSRQGPVATQY
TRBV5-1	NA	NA	ASSRLRAGQETQY
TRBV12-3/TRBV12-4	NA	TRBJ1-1	ASSHQGRTEAF
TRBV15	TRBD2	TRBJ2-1	ASKKRGYNERF
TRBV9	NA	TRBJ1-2	ASSVEDGGPGYT
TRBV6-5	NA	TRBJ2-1	ASSLERNNEQF
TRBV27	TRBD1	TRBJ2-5	ASSPGQGAAREQY
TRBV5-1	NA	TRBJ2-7	ASSKRDTAYEQY
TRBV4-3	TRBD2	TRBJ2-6	ASSQDPPGGSSGANVLT
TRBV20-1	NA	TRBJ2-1	SAREAGDYNEQF
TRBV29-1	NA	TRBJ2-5	SVDPGIGETQY
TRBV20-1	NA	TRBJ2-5	SARDTGLETQY
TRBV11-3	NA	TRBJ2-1	ASSPSRERGVDNEQF
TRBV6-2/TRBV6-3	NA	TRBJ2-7	ASRSGHSYEQY
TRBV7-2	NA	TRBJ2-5	ASSLIPDHGGETQY
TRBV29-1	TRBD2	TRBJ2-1	SVEDPGLSSYNEQF
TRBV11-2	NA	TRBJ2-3	ASIVGVGAYTDTQY
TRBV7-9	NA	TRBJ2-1	ASSLAIYNEQF
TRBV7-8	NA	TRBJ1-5	ASSLGLRGQYQPQH
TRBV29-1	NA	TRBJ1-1	SVEVIGRANTEAF
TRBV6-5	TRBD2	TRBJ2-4	ATGREVNEQY
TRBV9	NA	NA	ASSVLGTASGTQY
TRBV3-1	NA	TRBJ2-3	ASSLRGGRADTQY
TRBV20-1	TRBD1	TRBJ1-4	SATWTGTEKLF
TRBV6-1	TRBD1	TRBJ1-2	ASSEGWDRLYGYT
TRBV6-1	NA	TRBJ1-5	ASSKGPRGGAANQPQH
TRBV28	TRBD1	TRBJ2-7	ASRSDREQY